These 31 T cell receptor beta chains share one sample of origin, sequenced in a study of T cell responses to AZD1222 COVID-19 vaccine. Sequenced by immunoSEQ multiplex PCR; TCRdb stores in-frame clones only, minus some. The repertoire holds about 150,000 clones, with around nine tenths as singletons. The starting material was peripheral blood, obtained on day 0 of AZD1222 vaccination. All receptors derive from an adult in good health.

V is TRBV4-1 and J is TRBJ2-7, with a weak D call TRBD2 (5 bases). CDR1 is MGHRA and CDR2 is YSYEKL in the germline V gene. The CDR3 loop spans 16 amino acids. V was clipped by 0 bases and J by 7 bases, with 19 bases between them. CDR3 in DNA: TGCGCCAGCAGCCAAGATAACGGAGCGGTTGTAGGTGAGCAGTACTTC. Translated: CASSQDNGAVVGEQYF.

This rearrangement joins TRBV11-2 to TRBJ2-1, with D hard to call. The germline CDR1 and CDR2 sequences are SGHAT and FQNNGV. This CDR3 is 15 amino acids long. V lost 5 bases and J 0 bases, leaving 11 bases between the germline ends. DNA of the CDR3: TGTGCCAGCAGCCCACCGGCTGGCTCCTACAATGAGCAGTTCTTC. Translated, it gives CASSPPAGSYNEQFF.

The chain couples TRBV5-6 to TRBJ1-5; D is uncertain. Germline loops: CDR1 SGHDT, CDR2 YYEEEE. The CDR3 covers 14 residues. Trimming left V 3 bases short and J 3 bases short, with 10 bases between. The CDR3 DNA sequence: TGTGCCAGCAGCTCCGGGTCTTTCAATCAGCCCCAGCATTTT. This sequence encodes CASSSGSFNQPQHF.

The chain links TRBV6-5 to TRBJ2-5; maybe TRBD2 (6 bases). V was trimmed by 6 bases and J by 4 bases, leaving 9 bases between them. The CDR3 length is 12 residues. Germline V lookup: CDR1 MNHEY, CDR2 SVGAGI. This chain's CDR3 is CASREGVETQYF. CDR3 coding DNA: TGTGCCAGCAGGGAGGGCGTAGAGACCCAGTACTTC.

The rearrangement joins TRBV15 to TRBJ1-4; weak D call: TRBD1 (5 bases). The CDR3 contains 16 residues. The V gene lost 1 base and the J gene lost 5 bases, with 14 bases spanning the gap. CDR1 is LNHNV, CDR2 YYDKDF, per germline (reference sequence). The CDR3 DNA follows: TGTGCCACCAGCAGAGGCAACAGGCTGATGAATGAAAAACTGTTTTTT. Its protein product is CATSRGNRLMNEKLFF. Filled out from reference TRBV15 and TRBJ1-4, the complete variable domain reads DAMVIQNPRYQVTQFGKPVTLSCSQTLNHNVMYWYQQKSSQAPKLLFHYYDKDFNNEADTPDNFQSRRPNTSFCFLDIRSPGLGDTAMYLCATSRGNRLMNEKLFFGSGTQLSVL.

V usage is TRBV6-1 and J usage is TRBJ1-1; unclear D gene. Trimming pared 2 bases from V and 6 bases from J, leaving 10 bases between. In germline, CDR1 is MNHNS, CDR2 SASEGT. This CDR3 is 13 amino acids long. DNA of the CDR3: TGTGCCAGCAGTGAAATGGGATGGCCTGAAGCTTTCTTT. Amino acid sequence: CASSEMGWPEAFF.

The V call is TRBV6-6, the J call TRBJ1-2; 7 bases are shared with TRBD1. J gave up 8 bases and V 0 bases, and 12 bases lay outside the gene matches. The CDR3 is 16 amino acids. The germline V gene has CDR1 MNHNY and CDR2 SVGAGI (reference sequence). CDR3 in amino acids: CASSYSLTGYDPGYTF. The CDR3 DNA follows: TGTGCCAGCAGTTACTCTTTGACAGGGTATGACCCAGGCTACACCTTC.

The genes are TRBV28 and TRBJ1-3; weak D call: TRBD1 (6 bases). Germline values: CDR1 MDHEN, CDR2 SYDVKM. The V end was cut by 3 bases, the J end by 8 bases, with 14 bases between. The CDR3 has 14 amino acids. In DNA, the CDR3 is TGTGCCAGCAGTTTTGGGGGCTTAGGAGACACCATATATTTT. Its protein is CASSFGGLGDTIYF.

The chain combines TRBV29-1 with TRBJ2-2, with D perhaps TRBD1 (5 bases). Germline lookup yields CDR1 SQVTM and CDR2 ANQGSEA. The CDR3 has 12 amino acids. The V gene lost 4 bases and the J gene lost 6 bases, with 9 bases spanning the gap. The CDR3 loop is CSVAKGSGELFF. For the CDR3, the DNA is TGCAGCGTTGCCAAGGGGTCCGGGGAGCTGTTTTTT.

CDR3 in amino acids: CASSVEGWQETQYF. The CDR3 DNA is TGTGCCAGCAGCGTAGAGGGGTGGCAGGAGACCCAGTACTTC. V gene TRBV9 combines with J gene TRBJ2-5; maybe TRBD1 (5 bases). Germline V lookup: CDR1 SGDLS, CDR2 YYNGEE. Deletions cut 0 bases from V and 5 bases from J, with 11 bases between. The CDR3 is made up of 14 amino acids.

The chain recombines TRBV6-5 with TRBJ2-2; 7 bases fit TRBD1. The CDR3 has 16 amino acids. V dropped 3 bases and J dropped 5; count of bases not matched to a gene: 9. Germline CDR1 reads MNHEY; CDR2 reads SVGAGI. CDR3 protein: CASSYSDRLGTGELFF. The CDR3 DNA follows: TGTGCCAGCAGTTATTCGGACAGGTTGGGAACCGGGGAGCTGTTTTTT.

CDR3 bases: TGTGCCAGCAGTGATCGTTCTGGGCTTGAAGCTTTCTTT. Its translation: CASSDRSGLEAFF. The J gene is TRBJ1-1, the V gene TRBV6-1; D remains ambiguous. The CDR3 extends over 13 amino acids. Germline V CDR1 and CDR2: MNHNS, SASEGT. V was shortened by 3 bases and J by 7 bases, with 12 bases between the two germline ends.

The chain is built from TRBV6-1 and TRBJ1-4; D is perhaps TRBD1 (5 bases). The CDR3 covers 14 residues. Germline V gives CDR1 MNHNS, CDR2 SASEGT. V gave up 2 bases and J gave up 7 bases, with 11 bases separating them. The CDR3 reads CASSEPGSGEKLFF. DNA of the CDR3: TGTGCCAGCAGTGAACCAGGGTCGGGTGAAAAACTGTTTTTT.

Details on this clone: This CDR3 is also generated by other DNA sequences in the sample. This chain uses TRBV10-3 with TRBJ1-2, with 8 bases identical to TRBD1. The CDR3 extends over 14 amino acids. V dropped 0 bases and J dropped 3; count of bases not matched to a gene: 0. Germline V gene sequence: CDR1 ENHRY, CDR2 SYGVKD. CDR3: CAISESGQDYGYTF. The CDR3 DNA reads TGTGCCATCAGTGAGTCGGGACAGGACTATGGCTACACCTTC.

The V and J genes are TRBV12-5 and TRBJ2-7; the match to TRBD2 covers 9 bases. Germline V gene data show CDR1 as LGHNT and CDR2 as FRNRAP. V lost 5 bases and J lost 0; bases outside the gene matches: 8. The CDR3 spans 16 residues. CDR3 amino acids: CASGADVSGGSYEQYF. Here the CDR3 DNA reads TGTGCTAGTGGTGCGGACGTTAGCGGGGGCTCCTACGAGCAGTACTTC.

The chain combines TRBV2 with TRBJ1-5, with D possibly matching TRBD1 (5 bases). The V end lost 0 bases, the J end lost 0 bases, and 9 bases lay between the germline ends. This CDR3 comprises 16 residues. Per germline, CDR1 SNHLY and CDR2 FYNNEI. The CDR3 here is CASSEAGQASNQPQHF. In nucleotides, the CDR3 is TGTGCCAGCAGTGAAGCGGGGCAGGCTAGCAATCAGCCCCAGCATTTT.

The rearrangement links TRBV4-1 to TRBJ1-2, with D hard to call. Germline CDR1 reads MGHRA; CDR2 reads YSYEKL. V was cut by 0 bases and J by 5 bases, with 16 bases left in between. The CDR3 length is 16 residues. CDR3 amino acids: CASSQESRQTAYGYTF. CDR3 nucleotides: TGCGCCAGCAGCCAAGAAAGTCGCCAAACCGCGTATGGCTACACCTTC.

The gene calls are TRBV3-1 (or the pseudogene TRBV3-2) and TRBJ2-2; D unclear. The germline gives CDR1 LGHDT, CDR2 YNNKEL (reference sequence). V was trimmed by 3 bases and J by 4 bases, leaving 9 bases between them. The CDR3 totals 14 residues. The CDR3 region is CASSHSPGTGELFF. The CDR3 DNA is TGTGCCAGCAGCCACAGTCCGGGCACCGGGGAGCTGTTTTTT.

Points on this clone: The germline gene is not matched at one end of the junction; a read error may be the cause. The chain joins TRBV7-8 to TRBJ2-5, with 9 positions matching TRBD2. The V gene's germline CDR1 is SGHVS and CDR2 FQNEAQ. CDR3 size: 14 residues. The CDR3 here is CASSPPLSGGTEYF. The CDR3 DNA sequence: TGTGCCAGCAGCCCACCTCTGAGCGGGGGGACCGAGTACTTC.

V and J are TRBV28 and TRBJ1-4; D remains unclear. CDR3 size: 14 residues. Germline CDR1 MDHEN, CDR2 SYDVKM. Trimming shortened V by 2 bases and J by 3 bases, and 7 bases separated the two germline ends. This CDR3 is CASSLDFANEKLFF. The CDR3, as DNA: TGTGCCAGCAGTTTAGATTTTGCTAATGAAAAACTGTTTTTT.

The chain employs TRBV4-3 and TRBJ2-6, with TRBD2 matching over 7 bases. V shed 1 base, J shed 0 bases, and the junction held 0 bases outside the gene matches. The length of the CDR3 is 16 residues. Germline loops: CDR1 LGHNA, CDR2 YSLEER. The CDR3 sequence is CASSQASGSGANVLTF. The CDR3 bases are TGCGCCAGCAGCCAAGCTAGCGGCTCTGGGGCCAACGTCCTGACTTTC.

The chain's CDR3 is CASSQGRGTVNTEAFF. The DNA for the CDR3 is TGCGCCAGCAGCCAAGGCCGAGGGACAGTGAACACTGAAGCTTTCTTT. V is TRBV4-1 and J is TRBJ1-1; 7 bases map to TRBD1. The CDR3 length is 16 residues. Per germline, CDR1 MGHRA and CDR2 YSYEKL. After removal of 1 base from V and 0 bases from J, the junction contained 5 bases not matched to a gene.

The chain carries TRBV5-1 and TRBJ2-1; 9 bases map to TRBD1. V gave up 4 bases and J gave up 2 bases; unmatched junction bases: 4. CDR3 length equals 15 residues. The germline gives CDR1 SGHRS, CDR2 YFSETQ. This CDR3 is CASSNRDRAYNEQFF. In DNA form, the CDR3 reads TGCGCCAGCAGCAACCGGGACAGGGCCTACAATGAGCAGTTCTTC. Based on the CDR3 plus reference TRBV5-1 and TRBJ2-1, the full variable domain is KAGVTQTPRYLIKTRGQQVTLSCSPISGHRSVSWYQQTPGQGLQFLFEYFSETQRNKGNFPGRFSGRQFSNSRSEMNVSTLELGDSALYLCASSNRDRAYNEQFFGPGTRLTVL.

The V call is TRBV9, the J call TRBJ2-3; TRBD1 agrees at 9 bases. The CDR3 extends over 14 amino acids. V shed 7 bases and J 0 bases; nucleotides not matched to a gene: 3. Per the germline V gene, CDR1 is SGDLS and CDR2 is YYNGEE. CDR3 sequence reads: CASDRGYSTDTQYF. The CDR3 DNA reads TGTGCCAGCGACAGGGGGTATAGCACAGATACGCAGTATTTT.

V and J are TRBV18 and TRBJ1-1; perhaps TRBD1 as D (5 bases). The CDR3 length is 15 residues. The germline V gene encodes CDR1 KGHSH and CDR2 LQKENI. Trimming took off 2 bases at V and 1 base at J, with 11 bases between the two ends. CDR3 residues: CASSPTKGPNTEAFF. The CDR3 DNA follows: TGTGCCAGCTCACCAACGAAGGGACCGAACACTGAAGCTTTCTTT.

The chain carries TRBV28 and TRBJ1-2, with TRBD1 identical over 8 bases. Germline CDR1 is MDHEN and CDR2 is SYDVKM. The CDR3 totals 13 residues. V lost 5 bases to trimming and J lost 8 bases; unmatched junction nucleotides: 7. CDR3 sequence: CASSLGQGRGYTF. CDR3 sequence (DNA): TGTGCCAGCAGTCTAGGACAGGGCAGGGGCTACACCTTC.

This chain connects TRBV4-3 to TRBJ1-1; unclear D gene. Germline V gene lookup returns CDR1 LGHNA and CDR2 YSLEER. V gave up 1 base and J gave up 1 base, with 7 bases separating them. The CDR3 spans 14 residues. CDR3 sequence: CASSQVWGNTEAFF. DNA of the CDR3: TGCGCCAGCAGCCAAGTATGGGGGAACACTGAAGCTTTCTTT.

The genes are TRBV30 and TRBJ2-6; TRBD2 is a possible D gene (6 bases). The germline gives CDR1 GTSNPN, CDR2 SVGIG (reference sequence). The germline V and J ends were trimmed by 3 bases and 0 bases, with 15 bases remaining between them. This CDR3 has 17 residues. CDR3 sequence (DNA): TGTGCCTGGAGCGAGGAGGGAAGTAACTCTGGGGCCAACGTCCTGACTTTC. It yields the protein CAWSEEGSNSGANVLTF. Using reference TRBV30 and TRBJ2-6 for the parts outside the CDR3, the full variable domain is SQTIHQWPATLVQPVGSPLSLECTVEGTSNPNLYWYRQAAGRGLQLLFYSVGIGQISSEVPQNLSASRPQDRQFILSSKKLLLSDSGFYLCAWSEEGSNSGANVLTFGAGSRLTVL.

This sequence joins TRBV9 and TRBJ2-7, with 9 bases aligning to TRBD1. The junction had 1 base not matched to a gene; V was cut back by 0 bases and J by 3 bases. Germline V gives CDR1 SGDLS, CDR2 YYNGEE. The CDR3 runs to 14 residues. The CDR3 sequence: CASSVVDRGYEQYF. The DNA of the CDR3 is TGTGCCAGCAGCGTAGTGGACAGGGGCTACGAGCAGTACTTC.

This sequence joins TRBV29-1 and TRBJ1-1; D perhaps matches TRBD1 (6 bases). The CDR3 has 13 residues. V was pared by 4 bases and J by 3 bases, with 12 bases between. Germline V lookup: CDR1 SQVTM, CDR2 ANQGSEA. CDR3 residues: CSVVRGLHTEAFF. As DNA, the CDR3 is TGCAGCGTTGTCAGGGGCCTCCACACTGAAGCTTTCTTT.

The rearrangement joins TRBV5-4 to TRBJ2-3; 7 nucleotides match TRBD1. This CDR3 is built from 15 residues. Germline assignment: CDR1 SGHNT and CDR2 YYREEE (reference sequence). Trimming removed 5 bases from V and 4 bases from J; junction bases left unmatched: 10. The CDR3 sequence: CASRRGQHGADTQYF. The CDR3 DNA is TGTGCCAGCAGACGGGGACAGCACGGGGCAGATACGCAGTATTTT.